These T cell receptor beta chains were read from a single sample in a study of blood T cells in healthy people across ages. TCRdb reprocessed the 5' RACE reads with MiXCR, giving one entry per CDR3 protein. The repertoire holds around 1,000,000 distinct CDR3 sequences, with more than 30% as singletons. Sample: blood. These receptors all come from a man younger than 35 in good health. Each CDR3 is given with its conserved first and last residue. The size entry is marked missing in some rows and otherwise reads once, few, many or a size class.

>NA|TRBJ2-1|TRBV10-3
CAIRGTSGSYNEQFF
>NA|TRBJ1-2|TRBV4-3
CASRITGGAPYGYTF
>many|TRBJ2-1|TRBV5-1
CASQDRHEQFF
>NA|TRBJ1-1|TRBV29-1
CSVEAQGVAFF
>few|TRBJ2-5|TRBV2
CASRRTGTPYF
>NA|TRBJ1-2|TRBV5-6
CASSLNRGPGVYYSYTF
>NA|TRBJ2-3|TRBV7-2
CASSTKRSSRTDTQYF
>NA|TRBJ1-1|TRBV3-1
CASSQRGAGGTEAFF
>NA|TRBJ2-3|TRBV5-5
CASSSESSTDTRYF
>few|TRBJ2-7|TRBV7-2
CASSLVETATYEQYF
>NA|TRBJ1-4|TRBV27
CASSGGGGDNEKLFF
>NA|TRBJ2-1|TRBV12-3/TRBV12-4
CASGLQGGSYNEQFF
>many|TRBJ1-1|TRBV5-1
CASSLRTGGDTEAFF
>NA|TRBJ2-7|TRBV10-3
CAISVRPQGAEQYF
>NA|TRBJ2-1|TRBV9
CASSTGTKNSNEQFF
>NA|TRBJ1-2|TRBV28
CASSFGGRSSYGYTF
>NA|TRBJ2-3|TRBV7-2
CASSKDSTGMDTQYF
>few|TRBJ2-1|TRBV7-8
CASSLRTGTLAGNEQFF
>NA|TRBJ1-1|TRBV9
CASSEEIGGEAFF
>NA|TRBJ1-2|TRBV27
CASSLRVDSHYGYTF
>NA|TRBJ1-5|TRBV9
CASSVDGNNQPQHF
>few|TRBJ2-7|TRBV7-2
CASSSGLQTSYEQYF
>many|TRBJ2-1|TRBV7-8
CASSLKSTKPNEQFF
>NA|TRBJ2-1|TRBV9
CASSPGASGDSSYNEQFF
>NA|TRBJ2-7|TRBV6-5
CASSYSKRVNYEQYF
>NA|TRBJ1-1|TRBV20-1
CSASRDSSRNTEAFF
>NA|TRBJ2-4|TRBV4-3
CASSPSSGTAKNIQYF
>NA|TRBJ2-3|TRBV5-1
CASSLTGGPSDTQYF
>many|TRBJ2-1|TRBV12-3/TRBV12-4
CASSLRLSVRLDRVSSYNEQFF
>NA|TRBJ2-5|TRBV20-1
CSAFPPYDSYQETQYF
>NA|TRBJ2-1|TRBV14
CASSQIGSSEREQFF
>NA|TRBJ2-1|TRBV9
CASSERGGSYNEQFF
>few|TRBJ1-1|TRBV5-1
CASSVDENTEAFF
>many|TRBJ2-3|TRBV5-1
CASSHYSGNTDTQYF
>NA|TRBJ2-3|TRBV20-1
CSARDSLAGGFVPSTDTQYF
>NA|TRBJ1-1|TRBV7-2
CASSLGLEVTEAFF
>NA|TRBJ1-3|TRBV4-1
CASSHDGRTIAGDGNTIYF
>NA|TRBJ2-3|TRBV10-3
CATLQGSLVDTQYF
>NA|TRBJ1-2|TRBV27
CASSLFASSYYGYTF
>many|TRBJ1-2|TRBV6-5
CASSYSKGNGYTF
>NA|TRBJ2-1|TRBV12-3/TRBV12-4
CASSVTSVAYNEQFF
>NA|TRBJ1-4|TRBV20-1
CSASPPGEKLFF